This T cell receptor beta chain was captured in a study of T cell changes during pregnancy in multiple sclerosis. CDR1 and CDR2 from the germline V gene are SGHAT and FQNNGV. Losses at the gene ends were 5 bases for V and 10 bases for J; bases not matched to a gene: 11. The CDR3 spans 15 residues. Method: immunoSEQ multiplex PCR; TCRdb's copy keeps in-frame clones and lacks some. This sample has just under 85,000 clones; 91% occur once, and the top ten carry more than 2.5%. The clonotype originates from a female donor with multiple sclerosis, enrolled in a pregnancy study. The chain combines TRBV11-2 with TRBJ1-4, with 9 bases aligning to TRBD1. This sample comprised peripheral blood, obtained in the first trimester of pregnancy. CDR3 residues: CASSGVQGAPGKLFF. In nucleotides, the CDR3 is TGTGCCAGCAGCGGGGTACAGGGGGCGCCTGGAAAACTGTTTTTT.